These T cell receptor beta chains were read from a single sample in a study of T cells in Graves' hyperthyroidism and ophthalmopathy. TCRdb re-called the multiplex PCR reads with MiXCR, one entry per CDR3 protein. The sample has roughly 560,000 distinct CDR3 sequences; roughly 14% are singletons. Sequencing was done on a sample of blood. Every receptor here comes from a middle-aged woman with Graves' ophthalmopathy. Both conserved end residues are part of each CDR3.

v_gene,CDR3aa
TRBV29-1,CSVEDEGAYGYTF
TRBV30,CARDRAGANVLTF
TRBV30,CAWSSTAPYYEQYF
TRBV27,CASSLIPRGHSNQPQHF
TRBV28,CASIPLRGGASGNTIYF
TRBV19,CASSKGPRDEQYF
TRBV7-8,CASSQSSGTGFHEQYF
TRBV3-1,CASSHGWGDMNTEAFF
TRBV27,CASSMGGEETQYF
TRBV5-1,CASSGIANTGELFF
TRBV6-2/TRBV6-3,CASSSYQLGTGTNTGELFF
TRBV19,CASSITSSRYEQYF
TRBV28,CASSFTGGQGNTEAFF
TRBV30,CAWSTPGGGNTEAFF
TRBV10-3,CAISESVGTDTQYF
TRBV30,CARSGTVYEQYF
TRBV6-2/TRBV6-3,CASRVLAGTYEQYF
TRBV6-5,CASSYSSRGLGETQYF
TRBV20-1,CSARDPGGSRTQYF
TRBV2,CARSQGAKNIQYF
TRBV15,CATSRGGRDQETQYF
TRBV11-3,CASSLVARGMGARFNYGYTF
TRBV5-1,CASSSTDRDNTEAFF
TRBV28,CASSSPGSNTEAFF
TRBV9,CASSVDLDRGFPEAFF
TRBV20-1,CSASIRGGGVPREHF
TRBV6-1,CASGPGRAYGYTF
TRBV6-2/TRBV6-3,CASSSLPEGGGNQPQHF
TRBV28,CASSPGGWVYSNQPQHF